The next 17 T cell receptor beta chains were all read from a single sample in a study of early T cells in non-severe SARS-CoV-2 infection. TCRdb re-called the 5' RACE reads through MiXCR, storing one row per CDR3 protein. The profile covers 70,000 to 95,000 distinct CDR3 sequences, with 13% to 15% appearing a single time and roughly 9.8% taken by the ten largest. The material sequenced was whole blood. The receptors shown here come from an adult who was a healthcare worker with PCR-confirmed SARS-CoV-2 infection or an uninfected control (not recorded which).

The V gene is TRBV5-4, the J gene TRBJ2-7; 10 nucleotides align to TRBD2. Germline-derived CDR1 and CDR2 are SGHNT and YYREEE (reference sequence). J was trimmed by 4 bases and V by 4 bases; bases with no gene match: 14. The CDR3 is 17 residues long. DNA for the CDR3: TGTGCCAGCAGCGTTGGGGGCCTAGCGGGGGTTCTTTACGAGCAGTACTTC. Its translation is CASSVGGLAGVLYEQYF.

The sample holds many counts of this clonotype. The CDR3 DNA is TGTGCCAGCAGCTTGGGGCTAGCGGGGAGACAAGAGACCCAGTACTTC. Translation gives CASSLGLAGRQETQYF. The chain links TRBV13 to TRBJ2-5; 9 nucleotides agree with TRBD2. In germline, CDR1 is PRHDT, CDR2 FYEKMQ (reference sequence). V gave up 3 bases and J gave up 2 bases; unmatched junction bases: 7. The CDR3 spans 16 residues.

This clonotype appeared many times. The chain recombines TRBV28 with TRBJ2-2; maybe TRBD2 (6 bases). This CDR3 has 16 amino acids. Germline V gene lookup returns CDR1 MDHEN and CDR2 SYDVKM. The V end was cut by 3 bases, the J end by 1 base, with 12 bases between. CDR3 sequence: CASSFWQGGNTGELFF. DNA for the CDR3: TGTGCCAGCAGTTTTTGGCAGGGAGGGAACACCGGGGAGCTGTTTTTT.

The table lists this clonotype with a few counts. The V call is TRBV29-1, the J call TRBJ1-4; the match to TRBD1 covers 7 bases. Germline assignment: CDR1 SQVTM and CDR2 ANQGSEA. The CDR3 covers 15 residues. Trimming cost V 5 bases and J 7 bases; bases outside gene matches: 13. CDR3 sequence reads: CSVRGQGGASEKLFF. In nucleotides, the CDR3 is TGCAGCGTTAGAGGACAAGGGGGCGCGAGTGAAAAACTGTTTTTT.

The chain employs TRBV20-1 and TRBJ2-7; 8 bases fit TRBD1. The CDR3 has 15 amino acids. Trimming cost V 6 bases and J 2 bases; bases outside gene matches: 12. Germline V gives CDR1 DFQATT, CDR2 SNEGSKA (reference sequence). CDR3: CSAGTGQANTYEQYF. DNA of the CDR3: TGCAGTGCGGGCACGGGACAGGCGAACACCTACGAGCAGTACTTC.

The V gene is TRBV29-1, the J gene TRBJ2-3; D gene unclear. V lost 6 bases and J lost 2, with 3 bases in between. The CDR3 length is 10 residues. CDR1 is SQVTM and CDR2 is ANQGSEA in the germline V gene. The CDR3 DNA sequence: TGCAGCGTCCTCACAGATACGCAGTATTTT. Translated, it gives CSVLTDTQYF.

This clonotype was recorded a few times. The chain employs TRBV20-1 and TRBJ2-5; D is uncertain. V lost 3 bases, J lost 5 bases, and 7 bases lay in between. The germline gives CDR1 DFQATT, CDR2 SNEGSKA (reference sequence). The CDR3 is 11 residues long. CDR3 sequence reads: CSASLLETQYF. The CDR3 nucleotides read TGCAGTGCTAGTTTACTGGAGACCCAGTACTTC.

V and J are TRBV2 and TRBJ2-1; a possible D gene is TRBD2 (5 bases). The V gene lost 4 bases and the J gene lost 10 bases, with 11 bases spanning the gap. Per the germline V gene, CDR1 is SNHLY and CDR2 is FYNNEI. This CDR3 has 12 residues. In nucleotides, the CDR3 is TGTGCCAGCAGTGCAGACTACCGGGAGCAGTTCTTC. Encoded protein: CASSADYREQFF. Using reference TRBV2 and TRBJ2-1 for the parts outside the CDR3, the full variable domain is EPEVTQTPSHQVTQMGQEVILRCVPISNHLYFYWYRQILGQKVEFLVSFYNNEISEKSEIFDDQFSVERPDGSNFTLKIRSTKLEDSAMYFCASSADYREQFFGPGTRLTVL.

The rearrangement joins TRBV6-5 to TRBJ1-5; TRBD1 matches 7 bases. Losses at the gene ends were 5 bases for V and 0 bases for J; bases not matched to a gene: 4. This CDR3 is 15 amino acids long. CDR1 and CDR2 from the germline V gene are MNHEY and SVGAGI. CDR3 coding DNA: TGTGCCAGCAGTCCGGGGACAGCTAGCAATCAGCCCCAGCATTTT. This sequence encodes CASSPGTASNQPQHF.

This clonotype was observed a few times. The chain joins TRBV5-4 to TRBJ2-1; 10 nucleotides match TRBD2. Per the germline V gene, CDR1 is SGHNT and CDR2 is YYREEE (reference sequence). V lost 1 base, J lost 3 bases, and 4 bases stayed unmatched. This CDR3 has 16 residues. CDR3 residues: CASSLSSGGYYNEQFF. DNA for the CDR3: TGTGCCAGCAGCTTGAGTAGCGGGGGGTACTACAATGAGCAGTTCTTC.

As for this clonotype: This may arise from a read error, as a much more abundant clone is one base away. The V and J genes are TRBV6-1 and TRBJ2-5; 7 bases agree with TRBD2. CDR3 length: 15 residues. The J segment lost 2 bases and the V segment lost 4 bases, leaving 7 bases of the junction unmatched. Germline V gives CDR1 MNHNS, CDR2 SASEGT. CDR3 DNA sequence: TGTGCCAGCAGTGCTATTAGCGGGTCTCAAGAGACCCAGTACTTC. Its protein product is CASSAISGSQETQYF.

This rearrangement joins TRBV5-1 to TRBJ2-1; D uncertain. This CDR3 contains 15 residues. V was shortened by 3 bases and J by 2 bases, with 12 bases between the two germline ends. CDR1 is SGHRS, CDR2 YFSETQ, per germline. DNA for the CDR3: TGCGCCAGCAGCTCTCAGACGGGTACCTACAATGAGCAGTTCTTC. Protein product: CASSSQTGTYNEQFF.

In its sample, this clonotype was seen many times. V usage is TRBV4-3 and J usage is TRBJ2-6; maybe TRBD1 (5 bases). Germline lookup yields CDR1 LGHNA and CDR2 YSLEER. This CDR3 region has 17 residues. Trimming left V 0 bases short and J 2 bases short, with 11 bases between. The CDR3 DNA is TGCGCCAGCAGCCAAGACGGAACAGGTACTGGGGCCAACGTCCTGACTTTC. Translated: CASSQDGTGTGANVLTF.

This clonotype was counted a few times. V usage is TRBV7-9 and J usage is TRBJ1-4, with 8 nucleotides matching TRBD1. Germline lookup yields CDR1 SEHNR and CDR2 FQNEAQ (reference sequence). The J segment lost 5 bases and the V segment lost 4 bases, leaving 6 bases of the junction unmatched. This CDR3 region has 15 residues. The CDR3: CASSSHRGENEKLFF. CDR3 in DNA: TGTGCCAGCAGCTCCCACAGGGGGGAGAATGAAAAACTGTTTTTT.

The CDR3 loop reads CASKVTGMVNEQFF. The CDR3, as DNA: TGTGCCAGCAAGGTAACAGGGATGGTGAATGAGCAGTTCTTC. The chain joins TRBV6-5 to TRBJ2-1; possibly TRBD1 for D (6 bases). CDR1 is MNHEY and CDR2 is SVGAGI in the germline V gene. The germline V and J ends were trimmed by 7 bases and 7 bases, with 17 bases remaining between them. CDR3 length equals 14 residues.

This clonotype was observed a handful of times. The rearrangement joins TRBV10-3 to TRBJ2-1; TRBD1 matches at 8 bases. The length of the CDR3 is 13 residues. Germline CDR1 and CDR2: ENHRY and SYGVKD. The V and J ends lost 8 bases and 4 bases, in that order; junction bases with no gene match: 4. CDR3 residues: CAIRTGMYNEQFF. The CDR3 DNA reads TGTGCCATCCGGACAGGGATGTACAATGAGCAGTTCTTC.

This clonotype was detected only a few times. The rearrangement joins TRBV7-2 to TRBJ2-5; D possibly corresponds to TRBD2 (6 bases). In germline, CDR1 is SGHTA, CDR2 FQGNSA. V dropped 5 bases and J dropped 5 bases, with 18 bases sitting between them. This CDR3 is 15 amino acids long. This CDR3 reads CASSPTLAWGETQYF. For the CDR3, the DNA is TGTGCCAGCAGCCCCACACTAGCCTGGGGTGAGACCCAGTACTTC.